This TCR beta chain appears in the sequencing data of a study of neoadjuvant anti-PD-1 for oral cavity cancer. The method was immunoSEQ multiplex PCR; TCRdb's version includes in-frame clones alone and lacks a portion of them. The profile shows 55,000 to 75,000 clones, approximately 79% of them singletons. This clone was observed a single time. The source material was PBMCs, sampled before nivolumab (anti-PD-1) treatment. This TCR came from a person between 40 and 85 years old with oral cavity squamous cell carcinoma.

The DNA for the CDR3 is TGTGCCTGGAGTGCACAGCTTAGGGCTGAAGCTTTCTTT. Amino acids: CAWSAQLRAEAFF. V and J are TRBV30 and TRBJ1-1; D remains ambiguous. V was cut by 1 base and J by 6 bases, with 12 bases left in between. CDR3 length: 13 amino acids. Germline V gives CDR1 GTSNPN, CDR2 SVGIG (reference sequence).